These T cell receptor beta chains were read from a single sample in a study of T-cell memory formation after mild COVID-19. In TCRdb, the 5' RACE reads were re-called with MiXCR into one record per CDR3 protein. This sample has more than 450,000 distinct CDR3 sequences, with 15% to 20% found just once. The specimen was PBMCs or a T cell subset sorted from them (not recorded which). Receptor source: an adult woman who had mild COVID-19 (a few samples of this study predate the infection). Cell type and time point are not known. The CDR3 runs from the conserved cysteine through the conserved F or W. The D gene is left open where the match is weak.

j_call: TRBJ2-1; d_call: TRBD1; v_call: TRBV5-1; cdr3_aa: CASRTGTADSYNEQFF
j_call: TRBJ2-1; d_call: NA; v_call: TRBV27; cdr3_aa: CASRGGALGSGQFF
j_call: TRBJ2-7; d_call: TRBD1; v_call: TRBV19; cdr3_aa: CASRLTGTGTEQYF
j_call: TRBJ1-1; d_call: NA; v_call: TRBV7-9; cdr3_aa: CASSSPQGDTEAFF
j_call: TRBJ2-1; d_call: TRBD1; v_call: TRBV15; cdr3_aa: CATSDRTSYNEQFF
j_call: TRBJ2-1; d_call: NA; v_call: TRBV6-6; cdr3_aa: CASSTRGGGSYEQFF
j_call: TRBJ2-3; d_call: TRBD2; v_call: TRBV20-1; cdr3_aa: CSAGGLAGAKDTQYF
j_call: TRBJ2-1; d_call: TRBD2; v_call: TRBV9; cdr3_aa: CASSLAGALTDEQFF
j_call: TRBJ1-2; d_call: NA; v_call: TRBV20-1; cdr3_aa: CSAPLNGRGGGYTF
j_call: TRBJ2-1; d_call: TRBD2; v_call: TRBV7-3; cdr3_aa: CASSPSGITDPEQFF
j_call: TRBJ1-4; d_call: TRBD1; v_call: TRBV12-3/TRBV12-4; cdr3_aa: CASSQGVKEKLFF
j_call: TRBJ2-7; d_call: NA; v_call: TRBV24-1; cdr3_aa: CATSDAGTSYEQYF
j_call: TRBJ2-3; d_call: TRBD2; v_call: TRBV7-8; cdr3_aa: CASSMLAGSTDTQYF
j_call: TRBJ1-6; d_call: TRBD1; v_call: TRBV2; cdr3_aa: CASRSGPGQNSPLHF
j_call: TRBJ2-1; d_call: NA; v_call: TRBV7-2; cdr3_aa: CASSLDGQILHQFF
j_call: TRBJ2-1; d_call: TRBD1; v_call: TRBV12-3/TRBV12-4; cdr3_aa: CASTPWAGGPEQFF
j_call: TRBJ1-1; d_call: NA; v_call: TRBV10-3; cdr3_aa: CAISESARGRTEAFF
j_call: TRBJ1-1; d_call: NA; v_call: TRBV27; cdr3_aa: CASTPRAMNTEAFF
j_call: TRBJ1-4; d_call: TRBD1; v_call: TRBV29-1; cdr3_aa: CSVEGGQGDEKLFF
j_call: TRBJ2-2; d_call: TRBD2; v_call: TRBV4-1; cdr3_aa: CASSQGLAGGPGGELFF
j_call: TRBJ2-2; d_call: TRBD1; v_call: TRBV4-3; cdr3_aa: CASSRDRAGTGELFF
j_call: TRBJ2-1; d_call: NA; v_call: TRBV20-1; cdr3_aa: CSARASVYNEQFF
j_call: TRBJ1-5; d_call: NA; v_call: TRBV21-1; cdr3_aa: CASSKPSSRPPGNQPQHF
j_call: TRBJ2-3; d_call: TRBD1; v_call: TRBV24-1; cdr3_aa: CATSGTGKTDTQYF
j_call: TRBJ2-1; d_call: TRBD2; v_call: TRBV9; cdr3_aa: CASNVVREEQFF
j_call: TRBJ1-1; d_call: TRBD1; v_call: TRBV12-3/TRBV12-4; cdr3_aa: CASSRQGQNTEAFF
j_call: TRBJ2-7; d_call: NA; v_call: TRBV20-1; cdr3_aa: CSARRGGAPREQYF
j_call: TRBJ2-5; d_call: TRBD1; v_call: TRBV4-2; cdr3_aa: CASSHGDRGQETQYF
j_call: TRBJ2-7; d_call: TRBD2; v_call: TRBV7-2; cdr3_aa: CASSRALAASYEQYF
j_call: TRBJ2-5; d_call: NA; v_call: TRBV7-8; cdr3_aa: CASSLSMGERETQYF
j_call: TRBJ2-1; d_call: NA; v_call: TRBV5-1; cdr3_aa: CASSEGPLNEQFF
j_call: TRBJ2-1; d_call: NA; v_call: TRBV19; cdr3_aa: CASRPQVSSYNEQFF
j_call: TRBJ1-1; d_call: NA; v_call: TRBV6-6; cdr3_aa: CASSYSTQGNTEAFF
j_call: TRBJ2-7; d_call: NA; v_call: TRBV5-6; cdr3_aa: CASALGGANYEQYF
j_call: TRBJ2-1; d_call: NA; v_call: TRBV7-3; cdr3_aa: CASSSRGGWNEQFF
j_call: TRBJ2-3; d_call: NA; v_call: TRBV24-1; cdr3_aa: CATSVAGHTQYF
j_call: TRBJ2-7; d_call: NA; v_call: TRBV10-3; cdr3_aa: CAISTGYEQYF
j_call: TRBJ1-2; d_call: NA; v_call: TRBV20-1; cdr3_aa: CSALTGGYGYTF
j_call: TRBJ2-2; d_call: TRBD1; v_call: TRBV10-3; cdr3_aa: CATKQGADTGELFF
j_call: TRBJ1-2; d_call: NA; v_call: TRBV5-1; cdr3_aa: CASRDDAGYTF
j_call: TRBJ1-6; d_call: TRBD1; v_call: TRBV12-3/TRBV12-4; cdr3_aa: CASSLDRNNSPLHF
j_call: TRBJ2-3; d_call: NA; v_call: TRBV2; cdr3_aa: CASSGKGIADTQYF
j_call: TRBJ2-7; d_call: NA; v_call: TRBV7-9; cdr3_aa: CASSYYGRAGEQYF
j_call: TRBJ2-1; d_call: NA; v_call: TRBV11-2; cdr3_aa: CASSLTHLRLLGNEQFF
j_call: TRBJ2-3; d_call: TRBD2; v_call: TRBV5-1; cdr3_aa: CASRGGSTQYF
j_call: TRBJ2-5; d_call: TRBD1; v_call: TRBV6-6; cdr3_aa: CASSLTGGWEETQYF